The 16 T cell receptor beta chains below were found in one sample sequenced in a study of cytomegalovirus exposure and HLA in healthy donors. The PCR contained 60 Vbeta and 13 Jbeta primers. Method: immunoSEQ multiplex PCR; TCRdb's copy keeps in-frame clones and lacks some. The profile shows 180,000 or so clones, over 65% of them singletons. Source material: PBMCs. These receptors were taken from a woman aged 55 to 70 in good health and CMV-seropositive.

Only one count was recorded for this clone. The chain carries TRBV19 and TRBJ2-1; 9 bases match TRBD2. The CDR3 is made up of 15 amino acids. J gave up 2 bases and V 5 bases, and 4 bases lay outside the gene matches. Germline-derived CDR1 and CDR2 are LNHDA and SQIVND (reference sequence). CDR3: CASSHSGGTYNEQFF. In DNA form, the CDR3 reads TGTGCCAGTAGTCATAGCGGGGGAACCTACAATGAGCAGTTCTTC.

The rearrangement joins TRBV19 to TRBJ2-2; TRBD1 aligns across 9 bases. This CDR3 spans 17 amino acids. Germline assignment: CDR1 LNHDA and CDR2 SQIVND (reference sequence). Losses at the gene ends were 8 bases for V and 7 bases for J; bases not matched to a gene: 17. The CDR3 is CASGWSGDRGKVGELFF. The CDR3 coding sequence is TGTGCCAGTGGTTGGTCTGGAGACAGGGGGAAGGTCGGGGAGCTGTTTTTT.

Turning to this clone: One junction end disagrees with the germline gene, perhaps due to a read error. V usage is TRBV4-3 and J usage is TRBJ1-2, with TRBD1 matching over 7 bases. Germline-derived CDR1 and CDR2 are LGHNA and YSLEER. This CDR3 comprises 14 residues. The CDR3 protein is CASSRPGQHYRYTF. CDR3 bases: TGCGCCAGCAGCCGACCGGGACAGCACTATCGCTACACCTTC.

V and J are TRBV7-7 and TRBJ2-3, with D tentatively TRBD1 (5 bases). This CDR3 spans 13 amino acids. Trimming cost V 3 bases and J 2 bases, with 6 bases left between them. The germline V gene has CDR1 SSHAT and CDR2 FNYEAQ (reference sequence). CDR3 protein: CASSLGPTDTQYF. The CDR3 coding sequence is TGTGCCAGCAGCTTGGGGCCCACAGATACGCAGTATTTT.

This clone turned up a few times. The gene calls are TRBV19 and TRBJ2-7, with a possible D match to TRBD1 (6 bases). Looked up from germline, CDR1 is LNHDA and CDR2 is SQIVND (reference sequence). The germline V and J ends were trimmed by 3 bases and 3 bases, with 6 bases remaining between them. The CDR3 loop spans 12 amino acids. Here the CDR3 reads CASSMDSYEQYF. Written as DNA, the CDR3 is TGTGCCAGTAGTATGGACAGCTACGAGCAGTACTTC.

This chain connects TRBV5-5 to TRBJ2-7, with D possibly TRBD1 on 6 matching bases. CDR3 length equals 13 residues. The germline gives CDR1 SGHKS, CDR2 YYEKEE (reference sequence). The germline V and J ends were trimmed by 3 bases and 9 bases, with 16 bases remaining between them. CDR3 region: CASSSTTGSLQYF. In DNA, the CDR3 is TGTGCCAGCAGCTCTACTACAGGGTCTCTGCAGTACTTC.

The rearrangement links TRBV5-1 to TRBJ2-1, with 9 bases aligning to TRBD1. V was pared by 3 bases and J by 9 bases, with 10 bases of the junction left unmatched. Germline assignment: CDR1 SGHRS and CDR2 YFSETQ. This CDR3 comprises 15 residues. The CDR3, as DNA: TGCGCCAGCAGCTCCGGACAGGGGAAGCTATTTGAGCAGTTCTTC. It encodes CASSSGQGKLFEQFF.

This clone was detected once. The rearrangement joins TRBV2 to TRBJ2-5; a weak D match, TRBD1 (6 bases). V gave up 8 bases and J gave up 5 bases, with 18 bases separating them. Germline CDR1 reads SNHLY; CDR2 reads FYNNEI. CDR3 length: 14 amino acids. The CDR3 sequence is CASPPGQLGETQYF. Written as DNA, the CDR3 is TGTGCCAGCCCTCCGGGACAACTAGGGGAGACCCAGTACTTC.

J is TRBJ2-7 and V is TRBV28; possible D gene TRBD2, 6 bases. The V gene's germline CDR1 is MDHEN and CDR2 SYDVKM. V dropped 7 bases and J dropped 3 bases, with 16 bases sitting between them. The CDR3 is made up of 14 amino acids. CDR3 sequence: CASNSAGDNYEQYF. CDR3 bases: TGTGCCAGCAACTCAGCGGGTGACAACTACGAGCAGTACTTC.

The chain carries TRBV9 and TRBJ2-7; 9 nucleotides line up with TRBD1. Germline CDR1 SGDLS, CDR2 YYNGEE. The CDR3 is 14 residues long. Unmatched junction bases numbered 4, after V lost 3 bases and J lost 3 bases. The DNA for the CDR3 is TGTGCCAGCAGCGAGACAGGGGGAAACTACGAGCAGTACTTC. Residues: CASSETGGNYEQYF.

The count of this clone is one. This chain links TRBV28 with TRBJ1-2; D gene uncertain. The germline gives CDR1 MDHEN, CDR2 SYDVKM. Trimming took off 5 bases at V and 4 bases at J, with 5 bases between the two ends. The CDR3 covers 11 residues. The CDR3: CASSDSYGYTF. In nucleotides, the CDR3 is TGTGCCAGCAGTGACTCCTATGGCTACACCTTC.

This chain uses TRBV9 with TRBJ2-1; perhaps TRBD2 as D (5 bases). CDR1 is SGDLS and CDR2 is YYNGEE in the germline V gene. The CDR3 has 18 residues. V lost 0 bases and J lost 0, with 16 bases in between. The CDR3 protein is CASSVGNGLPSSYNEQFF. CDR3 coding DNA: TGTGCCAGCAGCGTAGGCAATGGACTCCCTAGCTCCTACAATGAGCAGTTCTTC.

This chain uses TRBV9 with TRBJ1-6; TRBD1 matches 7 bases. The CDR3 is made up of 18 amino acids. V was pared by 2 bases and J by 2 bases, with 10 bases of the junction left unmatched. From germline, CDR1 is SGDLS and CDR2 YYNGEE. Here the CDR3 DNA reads TGTGCCAGCAGCGTCGGGACAGACCCAGGAACCTATAATTCACCCCTCCACTTT. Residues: CASSVGTDPGTYNSPLHF. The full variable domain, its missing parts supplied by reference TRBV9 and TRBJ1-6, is DSGVTQTPKHLITATGQRVTLRCSPRSGDLSVYWYQQSLDQGLQFLIQYYNGEERAKGNILERFSAQQFPDLHSELNLSSLELGDSALYFCASSVGTDPGTYNSPLHFGNGTRLTVT.

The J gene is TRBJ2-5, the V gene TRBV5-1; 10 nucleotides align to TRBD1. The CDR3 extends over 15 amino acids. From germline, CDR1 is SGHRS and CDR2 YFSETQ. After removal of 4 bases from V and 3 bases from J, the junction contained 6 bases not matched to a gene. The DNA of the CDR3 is TGCGCCAGCAGCCGAGGACAGGGGGTGAAAGAGACCCAGTACTTC. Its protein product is CASSRGQGVKETQYF. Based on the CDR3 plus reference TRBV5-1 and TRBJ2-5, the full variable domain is KAGVTQTPRYLIKTRGQQVTLSCSPISGHRSVSWYQQTPGQGLQFLFEYFSETQRNKGNFPGRFSGRQFSNSRSEMNVSTLELGDSALYLCASSRGQGVKETQYFGPGTRLLVL.

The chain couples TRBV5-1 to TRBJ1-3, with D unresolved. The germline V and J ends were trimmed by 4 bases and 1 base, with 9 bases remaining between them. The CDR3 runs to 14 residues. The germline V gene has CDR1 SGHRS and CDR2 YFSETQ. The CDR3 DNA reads TGCGCCAGCAGCGTACAGAGTTCTGGAAACACCATATATTTT. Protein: CASSVQSSGNTIYF.

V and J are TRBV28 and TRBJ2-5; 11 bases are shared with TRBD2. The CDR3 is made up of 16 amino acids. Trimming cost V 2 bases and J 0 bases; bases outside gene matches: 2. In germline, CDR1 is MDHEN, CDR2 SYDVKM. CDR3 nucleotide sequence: TGTGCCAGCAGTTTACCGGGACTAGCGGACCAAGAGACCCAGTACTTC. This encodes CASSLPGLADQETQYF. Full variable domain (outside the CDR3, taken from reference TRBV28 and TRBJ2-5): DVKVTQSSRYLVKRTGEKVFLECVQDMDHENMFWYRQDPGLGLRLIYFSYDVKMKEKGDIPEGYSVSREKKERFSLILESASTNQTSMYLCASSLPGLADQETQYFGPGTRLLVL.